This TCR beta chain was profiled in a study of T cells in Graves' hyperthyroidism and ophthalmopathy. Study-wide points: Blood samples included most of the expanded thyroid clonotypes exceeding 0.001.

Stable Graves' hyperthyroidism meant no ophthalmopathy progression within 18 months. Lactation, pregnancy, other autoimmune disease or uncontrolled infection led to exclusion of patients. Germline CDR1 DFQATT, CDR2 SNEGSKA (reference sequence). V dropped 5 bases and J dropped 6; count of bases not matched to a gene: 8. The CDR3 loop spans 14 amino acids. Amplified TCR beta CDR3 regions came from RNA transcripts. The primer set for the first-round RT-PCR of the TCR CDR3 was HTBI. TCRdb called the multiplex PCR reads again in MiXCR, with one record for every CDR3 protein. The sample lists approximately 870,000 distinct CDR3 sequences; more than 30% were seen once. This clonotype was picked up a small number of times. Its antigen remains unknown.

This receptor was obtained from a young man with Graves' hyperthyroidism. Source material: blood. This chain uses TRBV20-1 with TRBJ1-5, with TRBD1 matching 9 bases. The CDR3 region has the DNA TGCAGTGCTCGGACAGGGGAAGAGGTTCAGCCCCAGCATTTT. Residues: CSARTGEEVQPQHF.